This entry describes one TCR beta chain. This record comes from a study of blood T cell repertoires in COVID-19. The overall study: Sample material is recorded as cDNA or gDNA derived from T cells, B-cell-depleted T cells, or PBMCs.

Here immunoSEQ multiplex PCR was the method, and the copy in TCRdb shows in-frame clones only, minus some. The top ten clones hold approximately 50% of a sample with 70,000 or so clones, nearly 80% of them seen once. The germline CDR1 and CDR2 sequences are KGHSH and LQKENI. Trimming pared 3 bases from V and 7 bases from J, leaving 16 bases between. This CDR3 spans 15 amino acids. The sequencing sample was made of peripheral blood. The rearrangement uses TRBV18 and TRBJ1-5; no clear D. The source is a human donor in a cohort sampled during active COVID-19. For the CDR3, the DNA is TGTGCCAGCTCACCCTATCCAGAAGCGAGGCAGCCCCAGCATTTT. Protein: CASSPYPEARQPQHF.